The clone carrying this TCR beta chain was seen a handful of times. As yet, its antigen is unknown. The PCR employed 60 Vbeta primers together with 13 Jbeta primers. Generated by immunoSEQ multiplex PCR, the TCRdb table keeps only in-frame clones and is missing some. The data show about 120,000 clones, approximately 72% seen once. J was trimmed by 4 bases and V by 6 bases; bases with no gene match: 9. The CDR3 runs 15 residues. The germline V gene encodes CDR1 SGHNT and CDR2 YYREEE (reference sequence). This sample is part of a study of cytomegalovirus exposure and HLA in healthy donors. Broader study findings: Despite most TCR sequences being rare, some public TCRs occurred in many donors. A list of 150 or so TCR beta chains associated with cytomegalovirus was given.

This chain uses TRBV5-4 with TRBJ1-3; 8 nucleotides match TRBD1. This receptor was taken from a man in his 60s in good health and CMV-seropositive. Sequencing was carried out using PBMCs. In DNA, the CDR3 is TGTGCCAGCACTTGGGGTGGGACAGGAGGAAACACCATATATTTT. It specifies CASTWGGTGGNTIYF.